This record covers a single TCR beta chain. A single base is all that separates this from a far larger clone, so a read error is likely. From a lookup of the germline V gene, CDR1 and CDR2 are SQVTM and ANQGSEA. Including the terminal cysteine and phenylalanine, the CDR3 comprises 17 residues. Left in the record is the CDR3 DNA by itself, 51 bases read in frame from the first base. Trimming takes 4 bases off V and 6 bases off J; junction bases not matched to a gene: 14. For TCR profiling, total RNA from no fewer than 10,000 sorted tetramer+ CD8 T cells was reverse transcribed into cDNA. CDR3 regions were PCR-amplified with primers annealing to V and J regions, and unique molecular identifiers were added to track templates. Profiling of the TCRalpha and TCRbeta chains was done on the immunoSEQ platform, including the sequencing and error-correction standards of that platform. In the paper's pipeline: Clonal copy numbers were corrected for sequencing and PCR errors, and IMGT conventions were followed to define CDR3s. Analysis was restricted to productive rearrangements and performed with immunoSEQ Analyzer versions 2.0 and 3.0, while gene-pairing frequencies underwent further processing in Microsoft Excel. Circos plots were used to visualize V-J pairings, and MEME plus a custom motifSearch program were used to find CDR3 motifs. The probability of generation of TCR sequences was calculated using the OLGA algorithm. Clonotypes seen at both visits were designated persistent, clonotypes seen only acutely were designated nonpersistent, and clonotypes seen only at convalescence were designated de novo. A public TCR was defined as an amino acid clonotype used by more than one donor. Here the immuneACCESS table is served through TCRdb, limited to in-frame sequences with V and J called. Missing clones are a known gap in these copies; in checked studies unresolved V genes cover under half, and the rest lacks a known reason. V, J and clone size are those of that table, while D and trimming were read from the DNA. A total of roughly 2,000 clones appear in this sample, just under 30% of them only once. Around 69% of the sample is held by the ten biggest clonotypes.

What the time point label conveys for this sample: acute infectious mononucleosis, at clinical presentation within 2 weeks of symptom onset (visit 1). Over the course of primary infection, this study followed CD8 T cell responses against two immunodominant EBV epitopes, BRLF1 109 (YVL-BR) and BMLF1 280 (GLC-BM). A positive serum heterophile antibody test and EBV viral capsid antigen-specific IgM indicated primary EBV infection. Magnetic positive selection (MACS) was first used to enrich total CD8 T cells from PBMCs. A FACSAria III was used to sort live CD3+ CD8+ tetramer+ cells to over 95% purity. A PE-conjugated tetramer loaded with the BRLF1 109-117 peptide was used to sort the cells. Directly ex vivo after tetramer sorting, the TCR repertoires of EBV epitope-specific CD8 T cells were deep-sequenced at acute infection and at convalescence. The donors were a few individuals between roughly 18 and 30 years old who had clinical acute infectious mononucleosis and laboratory evidence of primary EBV infection. Heparinized peripheral blood was drawn at clinical presentation with mononucleosis symptoms and again about 6 months later. PBMCs were isolated by Ficoll-Paque density gradient centrifugation.

The data were obtained in a study of blood T cell repertoires in acute mononucleosis (dated by TCRdb to 2020 to 2021). Study-wide context: To capture the primary response, acute-phase samples were obtained within 2 weeks of when symptoms began. In the acute phase, YVL-BR-specific cells accounted for a mean of about 2.1% of blood CD8 T cells, and GLC-BM-specific cells for a mean of about 1.1%. Mean blood EBV load was roughly 3.7 log10 genome copies per million B cells during acute infection and less than 3 at convalescence.

General study outcomes and caveats: Because only a fraction of each donor's blood was analyzed, sampling error might partly explain the low overlap between acute and convalescent clonotypes. The cohort comprised only three donors, so group averages rested on very few individuals. Although only about 9% of unique acute clonotypes carried over into convalescence, these persisting clonotypes made up most of the response, and the remainder were seemingly replaced by new, diverse de novo clonotypes. For BRLF1 (YVL-BR), TCRalpha CDR3 motifs played a dominant role and TCRbeta a minimal role in TCR repertoire selection.

This receptor was obtained from a young man with infectious mononucleosis caused by EBV. The sample consisted of EBV YVL epitope tetramer+ CD8+ T cells sorted from PBMCs, taken during acute infectious mononucleosis. According to the study, the label for this sample's cell subset or site signals: CD8 T cells binding a tetramer with EBV BRLF1 109-117 peptide (YVL-BR). The rearranged segments are TRBV29-1 and TRBJ2-1, with TRBD2 matching 11 junction bases. The CDR3 amino acid sequence is: CSVGGTSGSGVINEQFF. Read as DNA, the sequence is TGCAGCGTTGGCGGGACTAGCGGAAGTGGGGTAATCAATGAGCAGTTCTTC.